The next 3 T cell receptor beta chains were all read from a single sample in a study of OX40 agonist ivuxolimab in advanced cancers. The assay was immunoSEQ multiplex PCR, and TCRdb's table has in-frame clones only and misses some. The sample lists roughly 90,000 clones, roughly 88% occurring once. Specimen: CD4+ or CD8+ T cells sorted from blood, collected in a trial of the OX40 agonist ivuxolimab. The source of these receptors is an adult with an advanced solid tumor such as melanoma, head and neck, liver or kidney cancer.

V is TRBV9 and J is TRBJ2-1, with a possible D match to TRBD2 (6 bases). CDR3 length: 15 amino acids. Germline V gene data show CDR1 as SGDLS and CDR2 as YYNGEE. V was shortened by 3 bases and J by 6 bases, with 16 bases between the two germline ends. The CDR3 DNA follows: TGTGCCAGCAGCGCGGCGGGACCAACCCTCAATGAGCAGTTCTTC. Amino acids: CASSAAGPTLNEQFF.

V is TRBV18 and J is TRBJ2-1; D is unresolved. Between the trimmed V and J ends, which lost 0 bases and 6 bases, there was a span of 9 bases. The V gene's germline CDR1 is KGHSH and CDR2 LQKENI. The CDR3 covers 14 residues. The CDR3 DNA follows: TGTGCCAGCTCACCACCCACCCCCGGCAATGAGCAGTTCTTC. Translating gives CASSPPTPGNEQFF.

The chain carries TRBV7-8 and TRBJ2-2; no firm D call. V lost 0 bases to trimming and J lost 4 bases, with 12 bases between them. CDR1 and CDR2 (germline): SGHVS, FQNEAQ. This CDR3 comprises 16 residues. The CDR3 reads CASSLAPVAVTGELFF. The CDR3 region has the DNA TGTGCCAGCAGCTTAGCGCCAGTCGCGGTCACCGGGGAGCTGTTTTTT.